This record looks at one T cell receptor beta chain sequence and its context. The sample belongs to a study of cytomegalovirus exposure and HLA in healthy donors. The CDR3 totals 15 residues. V lost 4 bases and J lost 3; bases outside the gene matches: 4. CDR1 is MNHEY, CDR2 SMNVEV, per germline (reference sequence). The PCR made use of 60 Vbeta and 13 Jbeta primers. TCRdb's copy holds only in-frame clones and misses some; the assay was immunoSEQ multiplex PCR. The sample shows about 130,000 clones, about 72% of them seen only once. Sequencing used PBMCs. This chain uses TRBV27 with TRBJ2-5, with 11 bases that match TRBD2. The source is a female donor in good health and CMV-seronegative. The CDR3 region has the DNA TGTGCCAGCAGTTCCCCGACTAGCGGGAAAGAGACCCAGTACTTC. Its protein is CASSSPTSGKETQYF.